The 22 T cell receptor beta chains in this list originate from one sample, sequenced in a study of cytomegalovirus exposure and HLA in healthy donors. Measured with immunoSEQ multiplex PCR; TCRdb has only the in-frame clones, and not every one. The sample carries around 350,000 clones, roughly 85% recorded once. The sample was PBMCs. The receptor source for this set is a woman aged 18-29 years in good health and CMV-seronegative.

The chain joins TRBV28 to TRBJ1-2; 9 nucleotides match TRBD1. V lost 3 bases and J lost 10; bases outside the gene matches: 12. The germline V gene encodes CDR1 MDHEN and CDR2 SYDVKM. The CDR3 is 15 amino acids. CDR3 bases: TGTGCCAGCAGTTTTGGACAGGGGCTCCACAGAAACTACACCTTC. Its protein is CASSFGQGLHRNYTF.

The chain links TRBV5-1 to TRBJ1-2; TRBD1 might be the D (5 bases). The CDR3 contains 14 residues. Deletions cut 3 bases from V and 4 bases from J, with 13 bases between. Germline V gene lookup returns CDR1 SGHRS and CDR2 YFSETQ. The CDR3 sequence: CASSSEGVGYGYTF. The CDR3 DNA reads TGCGCCAGCAGCTCCGAAGGGGTGGGCTATGGCTACACCTTC.

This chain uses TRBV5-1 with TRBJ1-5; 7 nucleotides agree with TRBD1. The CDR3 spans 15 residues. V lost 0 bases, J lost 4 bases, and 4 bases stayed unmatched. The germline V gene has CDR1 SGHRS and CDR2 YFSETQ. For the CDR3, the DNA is TGCGCCAGCAGCTTGGCAGGACAGGTTAATCAGCCCCAGCATTTT. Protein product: CASSLAGQVNQPQHF. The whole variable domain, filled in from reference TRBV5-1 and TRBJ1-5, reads KAGVTQTPRYLIKTRGQQVTLSCSPISGHRSVSWYQQTPGQGLQFLFEYFSETQRNKGNFPGRFSGRQFSNSRSEMNVSTLELGDSALYLCASSLAGQVNQPQHFGDGTRLSIL.

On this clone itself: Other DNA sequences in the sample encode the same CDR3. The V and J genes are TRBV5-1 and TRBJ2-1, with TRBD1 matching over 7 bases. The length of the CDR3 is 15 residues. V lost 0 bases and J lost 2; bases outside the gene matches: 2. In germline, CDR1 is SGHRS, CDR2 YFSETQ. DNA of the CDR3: TGCGCCAGCAGCTTGGGAGGGGGCGCCTACAATGAGCAGTTCTTC. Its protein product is CASSLGGGAYNEQFF. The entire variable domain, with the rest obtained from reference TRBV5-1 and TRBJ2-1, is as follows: KAGVTQTPRYLIKTRGQQVTLSCSPISGHRSVSWYQQTPGQGLQFLFEYFSETQRNKGNFPGRFSGRQFSNSRSEMNVSTLELGDSALYLCASSLGGGAYNEQFFGPGTRLTVL.

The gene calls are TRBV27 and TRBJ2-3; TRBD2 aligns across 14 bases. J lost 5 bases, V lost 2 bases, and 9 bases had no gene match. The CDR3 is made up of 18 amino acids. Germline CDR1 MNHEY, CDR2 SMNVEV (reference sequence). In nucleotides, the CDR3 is TGTGCCAGCAGTTTAAGGAGACTAGCGGGGGGGCCAGGAGATACGCAGTATTTT. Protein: CASSLRRLAGGPGDTQYF.

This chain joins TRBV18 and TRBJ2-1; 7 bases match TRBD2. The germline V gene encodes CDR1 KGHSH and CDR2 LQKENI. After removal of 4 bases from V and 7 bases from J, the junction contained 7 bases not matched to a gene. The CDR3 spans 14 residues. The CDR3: CASSRDGRGNEQFF. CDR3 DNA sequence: TGTGCCAGCTCACGCGATGGGCGGGGGAATGAGCAGTTCTTC.

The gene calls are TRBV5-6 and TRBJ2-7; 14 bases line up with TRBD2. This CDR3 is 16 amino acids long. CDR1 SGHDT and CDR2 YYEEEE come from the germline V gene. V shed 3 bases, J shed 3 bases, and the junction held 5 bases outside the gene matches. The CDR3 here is CASSSWTSGRYYEQYF. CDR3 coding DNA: TGTGCCAGCAGCTCGTGGACTAGCGGGAGGTACTACGAGCAGTACTTC.

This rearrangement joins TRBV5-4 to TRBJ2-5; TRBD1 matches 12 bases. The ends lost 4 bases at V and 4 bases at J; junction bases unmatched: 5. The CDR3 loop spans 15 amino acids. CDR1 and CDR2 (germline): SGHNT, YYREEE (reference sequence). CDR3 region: CASSGTGGSGETQYF. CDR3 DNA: TGTGCCAGCAGCGGGACAGGGGGCTCGGGAGAGACCCAGTACTTC.

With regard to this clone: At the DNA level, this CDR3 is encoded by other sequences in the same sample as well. CDR3 residues: CASSLGSTYEQYF. The CDR3 region has the DNA TGTGCCAGCAGCTTGGGCAGCACCTACGAGCAGTACTTC. The rearrangement joins TRBV7-9 to TRBJ2-7; D remains ambiguous. The CDR3 is 13 amino acids. V lost 3 bases to trimming and J lost 2 bases, with 8 bases between them. CDR1 SEHNR and CDR2 FQNEAQ come from the germline V gene (reference sequence).

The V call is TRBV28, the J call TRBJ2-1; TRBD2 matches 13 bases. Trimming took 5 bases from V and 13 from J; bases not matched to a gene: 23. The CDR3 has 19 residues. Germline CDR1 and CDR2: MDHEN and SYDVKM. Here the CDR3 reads CASSIGTSGTRYYNRGQFF. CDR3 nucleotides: TGTGCCAGCAGTATCGGGACTAGCGGGACTCGCTACTACAATCGGGGACAGTTCTTC.

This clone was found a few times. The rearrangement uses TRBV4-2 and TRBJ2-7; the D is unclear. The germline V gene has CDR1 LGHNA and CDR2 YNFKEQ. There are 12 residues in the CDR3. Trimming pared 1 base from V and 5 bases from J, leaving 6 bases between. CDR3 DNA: TGTGCCAGCAGCCAAGCGAGAAACGAGCAGTACTTC. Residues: CASSQARNEQYF.

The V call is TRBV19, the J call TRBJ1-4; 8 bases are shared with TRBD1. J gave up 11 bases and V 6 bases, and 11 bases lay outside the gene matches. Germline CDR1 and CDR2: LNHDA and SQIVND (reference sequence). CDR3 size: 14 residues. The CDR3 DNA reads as TGTGCCAGTAGCAGGGACAGGCTCGGGGGTAAACTGTTTTTT. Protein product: CASSRDRLGGKLFF.

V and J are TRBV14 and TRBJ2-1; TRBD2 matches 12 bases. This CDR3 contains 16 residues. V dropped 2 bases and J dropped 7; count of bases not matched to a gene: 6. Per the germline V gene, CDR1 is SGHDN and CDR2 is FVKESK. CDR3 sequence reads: CASSQLTSGSMNEQFF. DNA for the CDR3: TGTGCCAGCAGCCAACTGACTAGCGGGAGTATGAATGAGCAGTTCTTC.

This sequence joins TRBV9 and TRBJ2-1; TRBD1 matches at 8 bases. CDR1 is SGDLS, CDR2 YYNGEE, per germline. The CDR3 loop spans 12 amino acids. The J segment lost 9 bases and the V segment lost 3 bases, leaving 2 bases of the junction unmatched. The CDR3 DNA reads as TGTGCCAGCAGCGCAGGGGGCACTGAGCAGTTCTTC. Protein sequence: CASSAGGTEQFF.

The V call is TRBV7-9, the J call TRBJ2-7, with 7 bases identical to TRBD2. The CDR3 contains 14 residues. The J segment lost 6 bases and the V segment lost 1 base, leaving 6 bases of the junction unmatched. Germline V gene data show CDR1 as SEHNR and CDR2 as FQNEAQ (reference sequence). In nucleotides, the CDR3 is TGTGCCAGCAGCTTAGACGGGACTACCGGCGAGCAGTACTTC. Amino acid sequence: CASSLDGTTGEQYF.

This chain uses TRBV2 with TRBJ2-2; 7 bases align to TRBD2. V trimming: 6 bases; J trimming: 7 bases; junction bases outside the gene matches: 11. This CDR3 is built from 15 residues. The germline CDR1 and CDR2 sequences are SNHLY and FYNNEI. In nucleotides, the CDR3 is TGTGCCAGCAGCCCAGCGGGGACTCACCTCGGGGAGCTGTTTTTT. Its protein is CASSPAGTHLGELFF.

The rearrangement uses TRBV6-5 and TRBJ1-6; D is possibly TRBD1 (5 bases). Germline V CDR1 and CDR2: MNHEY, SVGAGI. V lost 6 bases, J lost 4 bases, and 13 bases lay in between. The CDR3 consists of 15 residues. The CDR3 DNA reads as TGTGCCAGCAGCCTCCTGGCAGGGTATAATTCACCCCTCCACTTT. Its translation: CASSLLAGYNSPLHF.

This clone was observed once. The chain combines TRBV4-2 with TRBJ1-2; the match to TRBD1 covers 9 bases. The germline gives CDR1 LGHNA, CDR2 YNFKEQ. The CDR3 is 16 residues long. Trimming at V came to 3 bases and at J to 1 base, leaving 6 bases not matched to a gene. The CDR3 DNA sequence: TGTGCCAGCAGCCACCACCAGACAGGGGGTAACTATGGCTACACCTTC. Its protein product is CASSHHQTGGNYGYTF.

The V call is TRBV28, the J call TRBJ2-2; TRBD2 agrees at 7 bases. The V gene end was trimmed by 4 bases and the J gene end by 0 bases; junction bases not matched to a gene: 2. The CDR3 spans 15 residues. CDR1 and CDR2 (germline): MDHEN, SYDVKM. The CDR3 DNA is TGTGCCAGCAGTTCAGCGGGGACGAACACCGGGGAGCTGTTTTTT. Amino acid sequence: CASSSAGTNTGELFF.

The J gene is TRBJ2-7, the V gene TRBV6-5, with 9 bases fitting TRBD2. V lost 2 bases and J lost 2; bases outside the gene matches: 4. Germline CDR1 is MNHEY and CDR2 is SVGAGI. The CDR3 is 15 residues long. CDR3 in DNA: TGTGCCAGCAGTTACGCTAGCGGGGCGACCTACGAGCAGTACTTC. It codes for CASSYASGATYEQYF.

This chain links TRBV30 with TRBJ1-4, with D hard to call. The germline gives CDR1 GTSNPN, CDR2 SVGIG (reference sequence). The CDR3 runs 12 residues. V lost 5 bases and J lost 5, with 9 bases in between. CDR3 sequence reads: CAWGQENEKLFF. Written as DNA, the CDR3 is TGTGCCTGGGGGCAGGAAAATGAAAAACTGTTTTTT.

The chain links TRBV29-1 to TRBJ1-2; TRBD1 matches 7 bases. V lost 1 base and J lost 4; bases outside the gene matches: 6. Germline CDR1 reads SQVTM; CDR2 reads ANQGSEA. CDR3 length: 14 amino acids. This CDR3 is CSVEATGVGYGYTF. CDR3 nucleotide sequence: TGCAGCGTTGAAGCTACAGGGGTGGGCTATGGCTACACCTTC.